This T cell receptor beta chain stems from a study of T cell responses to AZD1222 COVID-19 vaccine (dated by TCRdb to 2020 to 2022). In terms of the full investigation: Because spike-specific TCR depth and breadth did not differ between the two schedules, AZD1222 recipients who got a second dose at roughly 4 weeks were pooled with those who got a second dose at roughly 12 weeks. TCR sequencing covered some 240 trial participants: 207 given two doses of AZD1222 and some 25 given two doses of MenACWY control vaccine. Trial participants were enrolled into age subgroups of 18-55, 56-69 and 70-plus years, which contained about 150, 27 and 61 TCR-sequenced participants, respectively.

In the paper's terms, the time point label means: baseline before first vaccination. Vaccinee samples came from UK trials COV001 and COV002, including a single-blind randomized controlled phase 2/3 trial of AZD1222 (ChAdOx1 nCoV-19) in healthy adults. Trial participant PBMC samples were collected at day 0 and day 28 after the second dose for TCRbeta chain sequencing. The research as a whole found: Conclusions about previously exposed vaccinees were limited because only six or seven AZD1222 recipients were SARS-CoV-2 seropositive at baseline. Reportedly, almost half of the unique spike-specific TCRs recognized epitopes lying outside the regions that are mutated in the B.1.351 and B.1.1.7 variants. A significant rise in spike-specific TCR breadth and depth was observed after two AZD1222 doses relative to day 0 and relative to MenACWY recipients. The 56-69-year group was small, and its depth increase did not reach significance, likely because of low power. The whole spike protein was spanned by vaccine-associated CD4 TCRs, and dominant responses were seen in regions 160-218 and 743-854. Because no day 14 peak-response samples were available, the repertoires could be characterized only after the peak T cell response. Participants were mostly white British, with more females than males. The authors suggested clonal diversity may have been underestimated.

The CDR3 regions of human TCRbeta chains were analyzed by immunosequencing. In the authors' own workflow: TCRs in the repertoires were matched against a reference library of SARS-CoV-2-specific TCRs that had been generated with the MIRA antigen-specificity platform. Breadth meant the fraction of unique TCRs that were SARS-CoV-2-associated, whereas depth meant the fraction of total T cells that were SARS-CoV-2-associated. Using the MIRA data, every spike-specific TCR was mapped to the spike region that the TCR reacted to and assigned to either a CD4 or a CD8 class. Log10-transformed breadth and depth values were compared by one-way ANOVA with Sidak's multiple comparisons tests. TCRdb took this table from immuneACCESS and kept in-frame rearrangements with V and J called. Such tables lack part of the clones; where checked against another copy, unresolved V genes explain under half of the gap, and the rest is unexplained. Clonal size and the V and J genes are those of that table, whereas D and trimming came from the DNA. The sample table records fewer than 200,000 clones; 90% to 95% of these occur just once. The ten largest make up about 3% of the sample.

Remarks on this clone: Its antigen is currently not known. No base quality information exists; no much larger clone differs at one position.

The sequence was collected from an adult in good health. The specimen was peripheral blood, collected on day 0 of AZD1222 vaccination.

CDR3 region: CASSLGGSNSPLHF. The DNA reads as follows: TGTGCCAGCAGTTTAGGAGGAAGCAATTCACCCCTCCACTTT. The chain employs TRBV28 and TRBJ1-6, with no confidently assigned D gene. The V end loses 2 bases and the J end loses 7 bases, and a stretch of 9 bases separates them. There are 14 amino acids in the CDR3, from cysteine to phenylalanine inclusive. The kept DNA is CDR3 alone, 42 bases in frame from the first base. CDR1 and CDR2 are read off the germline V gene as MDHEN and SYDVKM.